The entry below describes one TCR beta chain. This entry belongs to a study of blood T cell repertoires in COVID-19. About the study: Acute and convalescent COVID-19 samples came from the United States, Italy and Spain. PBMCs, B-cell-depleted T cells, or T cells were the source of the cDNA or gDNA that made up the material.

Produced via immunoSEQ multiplex PCR; TCRdb's table is partial and in-frame only. Among about 62,000 clones listed, about nine tenths were seen once. The CDR3 is made up of 15 amino acids. Deletions cut 1 base from V and 3 bases from J, with 12 bases between. Per the germline V gene, CDR1 is LGHDT and CDR2 is YNNKEL (reference sequence). The genes are TRBV3-1 (or the pseudogene TRBV3-2) and TRBJ1-2; D is possibly TRBD1 (5 bases). This sequence was found in a woman older than 75 with acute or convalescent COVID-19. Material: peripheral blood. The CDR3 here is CASSQGEGRDYGYTF. DNA for the CDR3: TGTGCCAGCAGCCAAGGTGAAGGCAGGGACTATGGCTACACCTTC.